The 6 T cell receptor beta chains presented below share a single source sample, sequenced in a study of beta chain features in type 1 diabetes (dated by TCRdb to the late 2010s). Library creation used the immunoSEQ multiplex PCR assay. The High Capacity cDNA Reverse Transcription Kit was used to reverse transcribe all of the isolated RNA, meaning that expressed TCRB transcripts were what got sequenced. TCRdb took this table from immuneACCESS and kept in-frame rearrangements with V and J called. Such tables lack part of the clones; where checked against another copy, unresolved V genes explain under half of the gap, and the rest is unexplained. This sample holds around 340,000 clones; around 8.5% were observed only once. In total, the top ten clones hold 1% of the sample. For these TCRs, the target antigens are not known. General study outcomes and caveats: In all four CD4+ subsets, TCRB CDR3 length was moderately but significantly shorter in type 1 diabetes patients.

Sequenced material: central memory CD4+ T cells from blood. All receptors derive from a young man with type 1 diabetes.

V gene TRBV6-5 combines with J gene TRBJ2-7; TRBD1 might be the D (6 bases). V was cut by 5 bases and J by 0 bases, with 14 bases left in between. CDR1 MNHEY and CDR2 SVGAGI come from the germline V gene. The length of the CDR3 is 15 residues. Here the CDR3 reads CASSVTGLSSYEQYF. The CDR3 coding sequence is TGTGCCAGCAGTGTGACAGGCCTCAGCTCCTACGAGCAGTACTTC.

This clone was counted many times. This chain uses TRBV29-1 with TRBJ2-5; 7 bases map to TRBD2. Germline loops: CDR1 SQVTM, CDR2 ANQGSEA. This CDR3 contains 12 residues. V gave up 2 bases and J gave up 4 bases; unmatched junction bases: 1. This CDR3 reads CSVEWGGETQYF. As DNA, the CDR3 is TGCAGCGTTGAATGGGGGGGAGAGACCCAGTACTTC.

The chain employs TRBV28 and TRBJ2-7; D is uncertain. Germline CDR1 reads MDHEN; CDR2 reads SYDVKM. The V end lost 1 base, the J end lost 3 bases, and 4 bases lay between the germline ends. The CDR3 spans 12 residues. This CDR3 is CASSLYDYEQYF. The CDR3 DNA follows: TGTGCCAGCAGTTTATACGACTACGAGCAGTACTTC.

This sequence joins TRBV7-2 and TRBJ2-3; perhaps TRBD2 as D (5 bases). This CDR3 is built from 15 residues. V was cut by 0 bases and J by 7 bases, with 14 bases left in between. Germline values: CDR1 SGHTA, CDR2 FQGNSA. CDR3 sequence (DNA): TGTGCCAGCAGCTTAGCCGGGGAGTTGGTAAATACGCAGTATTTT. Translation gives CASSLAGELVNTQYF. Based on the CDR3 plus reference TRBV7-2 and TRBJ2-3, the full variable domain is GAGVSQSPSNKVTEKGKDVELRCDPISGHTALYWYRQSLGQGLEFLIYFQGNSAPDKSGLPSDRFSAERTGGSVSTLTIQRTQQEDSAVYLCASSLAGELVNTQYFGPGTRLTVL.

This clone appeared a few times. The chain combines TRBV30 with TRBJ1-6, with TRBD1 matching over 11 bases. In germline, CDR1 is GTSNPN, CDR2 SVGIG (reference sequence). The trim removed 3 bases at V and 10 bases at J, leaving 5 bases unmatched. The CDR3 has 14 residues. The CDR3 nucleotides read TGTGCCTGGAGCGGGGACAGGGGGGACTCACCCCTCCACTTT. Its protein is CAWSGDRGDSPLHF.

This clone was seen a few times. V is TRBV5-1 and J is TRBJ2-7; 8 bases line up with TRBD2. Trimming removed 3 bases from V and 3 bases from J; junction bases left unmatched: 5. The CDR3 is 14 residues long. Germline V gives CDR1 SGHRS, CDR2 YFSETQ. The DNA of the CDR3 is TGCGCCAGCAGCTCCCCCGCGGGGGGCTACGAGCAGTACTTC. As protein: CASSSPAGGYEQYF.